Following are 6 T cell receptor beta chains from one sample sequenced in a study of CXCR3-negative and CXCR3-positive naive CD8 T cells. Libraries of TRB cDNA were made by 5' RACE and carried UMIs. TCRdb re-called the 5' RACE reads, yielding one record per CDR3 amino acid sequence without DNA. Its table records about 62,000 distinct CDR3 sequences. Sequences were obtained from naive CXCR3- CD8+ T cells from blood. Indicated subset: CD45RO-CCR7+CD27+CD95- naive CD8+ T cells lacking CXCR3 (TNR3-). Receptors originate from a human donor in good health. Some clones in this sample may be carry-over from other donors' samples.

The chain employs TRBV7-3 and TRBJ2-2; without DNA, the TCRdb call of TRBD2 cannot be checked. The CDR3 covers 15 residues. In germline, CDR1 is SGHTA, CDR2 FQGTGA. The CDR3 loop reads CASSQGLTNTGELFF.

The CDR3 sequence is CASSEGLAGILYEQYF. The chain uses TRBV5-1 and TRBJ2-7; TCRdb returns TRBD2, unconfirmable since there is no DNA. The CDR3 consists of 16 residues. The V gene's germline CDR1 is SGHRS and CDR2 YFSETQ.

V usage is TRBV21-1 and J usage is TRBJ2-2; the TRBD2 assignment by TCRdb is unverifiable without DNA. TRBV21-1 is noted as a pseudogene. The CDR3 is made up of 20 amino acids. CDR3 sequence reads: CASSTQRTSGEQSNTGELFF.

The CDR3 loop is CSARVTGMETQYF. The chain uses TRBV20-1 and TRBJ2-5. CDR3 length equals 13 residues. Germline-derived CDR1 and CDR2 are DFQATT and SNEGSKA (reference sequence).

The chain employs TRBV19 and TRBJ2-1. The germline V gene has CDR1 LNHDA and CDR2 SQIVND (reference sequence). The CDR3 runs 12 residues. The CDR3 loop is CASSIRYNEQFF.

The chain links TRBV2 to TRBJ2-5; TCRdb picks TRBD2, but there is no DNA to check that call. The germline V gene encodes CDR1 SNHLY and CDR2 FYNNEI. This CDR3 is built from 15 residues. CDR3 region: CASRVAGGVLETQYF.